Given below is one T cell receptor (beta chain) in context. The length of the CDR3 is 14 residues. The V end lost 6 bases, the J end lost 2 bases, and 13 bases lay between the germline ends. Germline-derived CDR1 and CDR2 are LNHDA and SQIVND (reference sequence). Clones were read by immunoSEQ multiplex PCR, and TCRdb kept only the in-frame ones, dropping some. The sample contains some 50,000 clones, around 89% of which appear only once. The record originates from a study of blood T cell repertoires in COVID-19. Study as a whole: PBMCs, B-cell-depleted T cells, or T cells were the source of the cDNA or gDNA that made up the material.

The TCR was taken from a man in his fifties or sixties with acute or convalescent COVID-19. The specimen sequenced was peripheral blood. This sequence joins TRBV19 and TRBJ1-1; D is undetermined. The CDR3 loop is CASRTIQRNTEAFF. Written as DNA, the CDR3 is TGTGCCAGTAGGACCATACAGAGAAACACTGAAGCTTTCTTT.